These 14 T cell receptor beta chains were all obtained from the same sample, sequenced in a study of T cell changes during pregnancy in multiple sclerosis. Using immunoSEQ multiplex PCR, the repertoire was profiled, and TCRdb retains in-frame clones only, with some absent. This sample has about 40,000 clones, with roughly 90% found just once. The sample in question was CD4+ T cells from peripheral blood mononuclear cells, obtained in the third trimester of pregnancy. These TCRs come from a female donor with multiple sclerosis, enrolled in a pregnancy study.

This rearrangement joins TRBV5-4 to TRBJ2-7, with TRBD2 as a possible D gene (5 bases). V shed 2 bases and J shed 2 bases, with 8 bases lying between them. Germline-derived CDR1 and CDR2 are SGHNT and YYREEE (reference sequence). The CDR3 contains 13 residues. CDR3 coding DNA: TGTGCCAGCAGCTTCGGGAAGACCTACGAGCAGTACTTC. The encoded protein is CASSFGKTYEQYF.

J is TRBJ2-1 and V is TRBV30; 9 bases agree with TRBD2. Trimming cost V 2 bases and J 6 bases; bases outside gene matches: 5. CDR3 size: 14 residues. Germline-derived CDR1 and CDR2 are GTSNPN and SVGIG (reference sequence). CDR3 region: CAWSRASGTNEQFF. CDR3 DNA sequence: TGTGCCTGGAGTAGGGCTAGCGGGACCAATGAGCAGTTCTTC.

Concerning this clone itself: Different DNA sequences within this sample yield the same CDR3. The rearrangement uses TRBV6-1 and TRBJ1-1; 7 bases are a match to TRBD1. V lost 6 bases to trimming and J lost 4 bases; unmatched junction nucleotides: 5. From germline, CDR1 is MNHNS and CDR2 SASEGT. The length of the CDR3 is 13 residues. The CDR3 sequence: CASRDRAFTEAFF. CDR3 coding DNA: TGTGCCAGCAGAGACAGGGCCTTCACTGAAGCTTTCTTT.

The chain is built from TRBV7-3 and TRBJ2-7, with 11 bases identical to TRBD2. Germline CDR1 reads SGHTA; CDR2 reads FQGTGA. V shed 0 bases, J shed 3 bases, and the junction held 10 bases outside the gene matches. This CDR3 has 18 amino acids. The CDR3 DNA reads as TGTGCCAGCAGCTTAACTAGCGGGAGGGCCACTTTTAACTACGAGCAGTACTTC. Translating gives CASSLTSGRATFNYEQYF. Looking up the rest from reference TRBV7-3 and TRBJ2-7 gives the full variable domain: GAGVSQTPSNKVTEKGKYVELRCDPISGHTALYWYRQSLGQGPEFLIYFQGTGAADDSGLPNDRFFAVRPEGSVSTLKIQRTERGDSAVYLCASSLTSGRATFNYEQYFGPGTRLTVT.

This rearrangement joins TRBV18 to TRBJ2-2; D may be TRBD2 (6 bases). CDR3 length equals 16 residues. V was pared by 3 bases and J by 8 bases, with 19 bases between. From germline, CDR1 is KGHSH and CDR2 LQKENI. CDR3 residues: CASSPDRQRSGGELFF. CDR3 nucleotides: TGTGCCAGCTCACCGGATCGACAGAGGAGCGGGGGGGAGCTGTTTTTT.

This rearrangement joins TRBV6-6 to TRBJ1-1; 11 bases align to TRBD1. With V trimmed by 7 bases and J by 4 bases, 8 bases remained unmatched. The CDR3 is 15 residues long. CDR1 and CDR2 (germline): MNHNY, SVGAGI (reference sequence). The CDR3 region is CASTSTGTGGTEAFF. CDR3 nucleotide sequence: TGTGCCAGCACCTCAACCGGGACAGGGGGCACTGAAGCTTTCTTT.

The chain couples TRBV11-2 to TRBJ1-2; D unclear. V shed 6 bases and J shed 0 bases, with 14 bases lying between them. Germline lookup yields CDR1 SGHAT and CDR2 FQNNGV. This CDR3 has 15 residues. CDR3 protein: CASRQTPGTNYGYTF. CDR3 nucleotide sequence: TGTGCCAGCAGACAAACGCCGGGAACTAACTATGGCTACACCTTC.

The V gene is TRBV7-3, the J gene TRBJ2-5; the D gene is possibly TRBD2 (5 bases). V gave up 5 bases and J gave up 5 bases, with 12 bases separating them. This CDR3 region has 13 residues. Germline assignment: CDR1 SGHTA and CDR2 FQGTGA. The CDR3 DNA sequence: TGTGCCAGCAGCACTCGCGGGTTGGAGACCCAGTACTTC. It specifies CASSTRGLETQYF.

This clone has only one observation. V is TRBV6-4 and J is TRBJ2-2, with 8 bases identical to TRBD1. CDR3 length: 14 residues. Germline V gene sequence: CDR1 MRHNA, CDR2 SNTAGT. The ends lost 4 bases at V and 4 bases at J; junction bases unmatched: 2. DNA for the CDR3: TGTGCCAGCAGTGGGACAGGGACCACCGGGGAGCTGTTTTTT. It encodes CASSGTGTTGELFF.

This clone has a handful of counts. The gene calls are TRBV27 and TRBJ1-1; D possibly corresponds to TRBD1 (5 bases). Germline lookup yields CDR1 MNHEY and CDR2 SMNVEV (reference sequence). This CDR3 comprises 15 residues. Trimming left V 6 bases short and J 1 base short, with 15 bases between. CDR3 loop: CASRGGAGTNTEAFF. The CDR3 DNA sequence: TGTGCCAGCAGGGGGGGAGCGGGGACGAACACTGAAGCTTTCTTT.

This clone was detected once. J is TRBJ1-2 and V is TRBV19, with TRBD1 matching over 9 bases. V lost 3 bases to trimming and J lost 2 bases; unmatched junction nucleotides: 4. This CDR3 is built from 15 residues. In germline, CDR1 is LNHDA, CDR2 SQIVND (reference sequence). The CDR3 region has the DNA TGTGCCAGTAGTATCACCGGGACAGGGAACTATGGCTACACCTTC. Its protein is CASSITGTGNYGYTF.

The chain employs TRBV30 and TRBJ2-7; 10 bases are shared with TRBD1. The CDR3 has 13 residues. Trimming took 3 bases from V and 12 from J; bases not matched to a gene: 11. The V gene's germline CDR1 is GTSNPN and CDR2 SVGIG (reference sequence). CDR3 nucleotides: TGTGCCTGGAGCGTCAGTGACAGGGGGCTGCTGTACTTC. This codes for CAWSVSDRGLLYF.

V usage is TRBV7-9 and J usage is TRBJ2-3; D might be TRBD2 (5 bases). Germline V gene sequence: CDR1 SEHNR, CDR2 FQNEAQ (reference sequence). Trimming left V 8 bases short and J 4 bases short, with 7 bases between. The CDR3 covers 11 residues. Written as DNA, the CDR3 is TGTGCCAGCTCCGGGGCAGATACGCAGTATTTT. Protein product: CASSGADTQYF. The entire variable domain, with the rest obtained from reference TRBV7-9 and TRBJ2-3, is as follows: DTGVSQNPRHKITKRGQNVTFRCDPISEHNRLYWYRQTLGQGPEFLTYFQNEAQLEKSRLLSDRFSAERPKGSFSTLEIQRTEQGDSAMYLCASSGADTQYFGPGTRLTVL.

CDR3 DNA: TGCAGCGTTTATAACACCGGGGAGCTGTTTTTT. Amino acids: CSVYNTGELFF. V and J are TRBV29-1 and TRBJ2-2; D not certain. Germline V gene data show CDR1 as SQVTM and CDR2 as ANQGSEA. V shed 5 bases and J shed 2 bases, with 3 bases lying between them. This CDR3 region has 11 residues.